Listed below are T cell receptor beta chains from one sample, sequenced in a study of cytomegalovirus exposure and HLA in healthy donors. Produced via immunoSEQ multiplex PCR; TCRdb's table is partial and in-frame only. The repertoire holds roughly 100,000 clones, 65% to 85% seen once, with approximately 4% in the top ten. The sample consisted of PBMCs. The receptors shown here come from a man between 50 and 59 years old in good health and CMV-seropositive. The CDR3 runs from the conserved cysteine through the conserved F or W. Each record gives: CDR3 length, V gene, D gene, clone size, J gene, CDR3 DNA, CDR3 protein. The D gene is left open where the match is weak. Part of the rows lack a size; the others show once, few, many or a class for expanded clones.

CDR3 length: 14; V gene: TRBV28; D gene: .; clone size: .; J gene: TRBJ2-4; CDR3 DNA: TGTGCCAGCAGTTTTGAGGGTGCCTCGAACATTCAGTACTTC; CDR3 protein: CASSFEGASNIQYF
CDR3 length: 13; V gene: TRBV6-4; D gene: .; clone size: once; J gene: TRBJ1-1; CDR3 DNA: TGTGCCAGCAGTGCCCAGGTGAACACTGAAGCTTTCTTT; CDR3 protein: CASSAQVNTEAFF
CDR3 length: 11; V gene: TRBV29-1; D gene: TRBD2; clone size: .; J gene: TRBJ2-7; CDR3 DNA: TGCAGCGTTGAGGGGGGGTACGAGCAGTACTTC; CDR3 protein: CSVEGGYEQYF
CDR3 length: 16; V gene: TRBV19; D gene: .; clone size: .; J gene: TRBJ2-7; CDR3 DNA: TGTGCCAGTAGCCAAAAAGGCGGGCTTTCTGCCTACGAGCAGTACTTC; CDR3 protein: CASSQKGGLSAYEQYF
CDR3 length: 18; V gene: TRBV18; D gene: TRBD1; clone size: .; J gene: TRBJ2-2; CDR3 DNA: TGTGCCAGCTCACCAGGTGGGACAGGGGTCTCGAGAACCGGGGAGCTGTTTTTT; CDR3 protein: CASSPGGTGVSRTGELFF
CDR3 length: 10; V gene: TRBV27; D gene: .; clone size: few; J gene: TRBJ2-7; CDR3 DNA: TGTGCCAGATACTGCCTTGGGCAGTACTTC; CDR3 protein: CARYCLGQYF
CDR3 length: 13; V gene: TRBV5-1; D gene: .; clone size: few; J gene: TRBJ2-5; CDR3 DNA: TGCGCCAGCAGCTTCAGGTCGCCTGAGACCCAGTACTTC; CDR3 protein: CASSFRSPETQYF
CDR3 length: 16; V gene: TRBV14; D gene: .; clone size: .; J gene: TRBJ2-2; CDR3 DNA: TGTGCCAGCAGCCGACGAGAAGGACTCAACACCGGGGAGCTGTTTTTT; CDR3 protein: CASSRREGLNTGELFF
CDR3 length: 14; V gene: TRBV11-2; D gene: .; clone size: once; J gene: TRBJ2-2; CDR3 DNA: TGTGCCAGCAGCTTAGATCTCTCGACTCGGGAGCTGTTTTTT; CDR3 protein: CASSLDLSTRELFF
CDR3 length: 16; V gene: TRBV7-9; D gene: TRBD2; clone size: once; J gene: TRBJ2-7; CDR3 DNA: TGTGCCAGCAGCTTAGGTAGCGGGAGTCCCAATTACGAGCAGTACTTC; CDR3 protein: CASSLGSGSPNYEQYF
CDR3 length: 14; V gene: TRBV7-3; D gene: .; clone size: .; J gene: TRBJ2-1; CDR3 DNA: TGTGCCAGCAGCTTTTCACAGGGAAGCAATGAGCAGTTCTTC; CDR3 protein: CASSFSQGSNEQFF
CDR3 length: 18; V gene: TRBV28; D gene: .; clone size: .; J gene: TRBJ2-7; CDR3 DNA: TGTGCCAGCAGTTTTTTGTTTTTCAAGCAGAAGGCGGCATACGAGCAGTACTTC; CDR3 protein: CASSFLFFKQKAAYEQYF